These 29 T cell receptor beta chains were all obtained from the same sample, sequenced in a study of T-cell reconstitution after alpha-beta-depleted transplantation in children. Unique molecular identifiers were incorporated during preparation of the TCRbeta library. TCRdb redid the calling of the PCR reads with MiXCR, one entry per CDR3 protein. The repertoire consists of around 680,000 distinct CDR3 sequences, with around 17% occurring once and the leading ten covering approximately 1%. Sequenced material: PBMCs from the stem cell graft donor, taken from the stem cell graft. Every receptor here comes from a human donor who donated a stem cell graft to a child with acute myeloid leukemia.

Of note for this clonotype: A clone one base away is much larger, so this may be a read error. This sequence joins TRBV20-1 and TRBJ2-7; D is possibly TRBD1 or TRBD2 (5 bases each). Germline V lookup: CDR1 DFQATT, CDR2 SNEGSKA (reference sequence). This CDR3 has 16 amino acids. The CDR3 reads CCASGVPGTSSYEQYF. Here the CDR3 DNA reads TGCTGTGCTAGTGGTGTTCCCGGGACGTCCTCCTACGAGCAGTACTTC.

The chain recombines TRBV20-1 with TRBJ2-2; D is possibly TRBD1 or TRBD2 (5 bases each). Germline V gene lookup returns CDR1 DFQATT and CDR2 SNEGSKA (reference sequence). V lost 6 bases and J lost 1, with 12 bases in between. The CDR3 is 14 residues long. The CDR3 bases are TGCAGTGCGGGGGACGCCTTGAACACCGGGGAGCTGTTTTTT. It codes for CSAGDALNTGELFF.

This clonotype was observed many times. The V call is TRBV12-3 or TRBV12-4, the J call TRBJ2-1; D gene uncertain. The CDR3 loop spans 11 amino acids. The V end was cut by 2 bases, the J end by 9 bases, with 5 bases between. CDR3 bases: TGTGCCAGCAGTTTATTCGGTGAGCAGTTCTTC. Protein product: CASSLFGEQFF.

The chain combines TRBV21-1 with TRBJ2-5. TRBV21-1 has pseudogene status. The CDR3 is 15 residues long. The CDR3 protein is CASSNIPDCHETQYF. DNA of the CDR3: TGTGCCAGCAGCAATATCCCAGATTGCCACGAGACCCAGTACTTC.

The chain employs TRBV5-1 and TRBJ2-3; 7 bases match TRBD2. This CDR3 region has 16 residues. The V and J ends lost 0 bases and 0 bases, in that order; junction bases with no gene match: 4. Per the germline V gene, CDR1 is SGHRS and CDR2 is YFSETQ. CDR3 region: CASSLVLGGSTDTQYF. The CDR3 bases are TGCGCCAGCAGCTTGGTCTTGGGGGGGAGCACAGATACGCAGTATTTT.

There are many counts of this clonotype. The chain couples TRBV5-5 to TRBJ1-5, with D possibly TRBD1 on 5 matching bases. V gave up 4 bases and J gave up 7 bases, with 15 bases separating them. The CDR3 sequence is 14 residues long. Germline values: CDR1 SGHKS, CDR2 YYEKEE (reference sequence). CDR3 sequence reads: CASSQTVQEQPQHF. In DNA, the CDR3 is TGTGCCAGCAGCCAGACAGTCCAGGAGCAGCCCCAGCATTTT.

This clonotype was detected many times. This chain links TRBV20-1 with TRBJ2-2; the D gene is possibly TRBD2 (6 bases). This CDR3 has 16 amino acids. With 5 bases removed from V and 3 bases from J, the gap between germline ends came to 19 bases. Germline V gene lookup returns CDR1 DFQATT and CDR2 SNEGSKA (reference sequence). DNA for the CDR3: TGCAGTGCTCGACCGTTCGGGACTGCGGACACCGGGGAGCTGTTTTTT. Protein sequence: CSARPFGTADTGELFF.

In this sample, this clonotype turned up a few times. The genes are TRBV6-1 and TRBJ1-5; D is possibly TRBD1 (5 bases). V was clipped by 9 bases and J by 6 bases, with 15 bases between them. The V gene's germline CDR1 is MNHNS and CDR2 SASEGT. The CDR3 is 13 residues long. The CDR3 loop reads CASAPGYGQPQHF. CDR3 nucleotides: TGTGCCAGTGCTCCAGGGTACGGTCAGCCCCAGCATTTT.

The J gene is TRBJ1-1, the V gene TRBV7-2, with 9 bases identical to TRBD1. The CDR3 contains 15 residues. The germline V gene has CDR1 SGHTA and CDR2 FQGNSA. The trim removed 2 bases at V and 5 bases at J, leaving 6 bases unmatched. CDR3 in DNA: TGTGCCAGCAGCTTACTACAGGGGGCAGGGACTGAAGCTTTCTTT. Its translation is CASSLLQGAGTEAFF.

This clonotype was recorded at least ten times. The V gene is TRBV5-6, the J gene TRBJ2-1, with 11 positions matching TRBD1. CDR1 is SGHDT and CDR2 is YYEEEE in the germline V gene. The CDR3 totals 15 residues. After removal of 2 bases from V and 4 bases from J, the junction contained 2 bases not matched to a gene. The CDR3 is CASSFGTGGYNEQFF. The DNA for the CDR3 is TGTGCCAGCAGCTTCGGGACAGGGGGTTACAATGAGCAGTTCTTC.

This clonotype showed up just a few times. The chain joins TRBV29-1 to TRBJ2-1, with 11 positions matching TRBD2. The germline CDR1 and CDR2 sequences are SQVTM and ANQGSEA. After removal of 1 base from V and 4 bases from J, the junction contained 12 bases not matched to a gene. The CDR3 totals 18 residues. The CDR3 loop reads CSVEANSGGALRYNEQFF. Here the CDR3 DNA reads TGCAGCGTTGAAGCAAATAGCGGGGGGGCTTTACGTTACAATGAGCAGTTCTTC.

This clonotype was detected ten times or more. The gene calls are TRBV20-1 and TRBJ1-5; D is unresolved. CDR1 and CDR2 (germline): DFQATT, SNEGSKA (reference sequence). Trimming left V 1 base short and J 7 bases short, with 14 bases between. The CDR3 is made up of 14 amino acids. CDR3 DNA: TGCAGTGCTAGAGCCCAACTGTGGGGACAGCCCCAGCATTTT. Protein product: CSARAQLWGQPQHF.

CDR3 loop: CASSLTGRGNSPLHF. The CDR3 DNA reads TGTGCCAGCAGCTTAACGGGGCGAGGAAATTCACCCCTCCACTTT. V and J are TRBV11-2 and TRBJ1-6, with D tentatively TRBD1 (5 bases). The CDR3 extends over 15 amino acids. Per germline, CDR1 SGHAT and CDR2 FQNNGV. Trimming left V 2 bases short and J 7 bases short, with 12 bases between.

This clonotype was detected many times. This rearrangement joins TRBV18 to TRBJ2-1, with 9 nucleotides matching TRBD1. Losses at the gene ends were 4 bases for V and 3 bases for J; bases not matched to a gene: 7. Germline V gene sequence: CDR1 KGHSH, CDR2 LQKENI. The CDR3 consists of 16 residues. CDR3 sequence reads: CASSLTGTGYYNEQFF. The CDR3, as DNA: TGTGCCAGCTCACTTACCGGGACAGGGTACTACAATGAGCAGTTCTTC.

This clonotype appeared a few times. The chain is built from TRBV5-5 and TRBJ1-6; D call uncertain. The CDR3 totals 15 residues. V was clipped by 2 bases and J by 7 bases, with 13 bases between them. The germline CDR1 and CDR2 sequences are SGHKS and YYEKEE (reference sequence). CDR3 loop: CASSLSEGRNSPLHF. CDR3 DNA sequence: TGTGCCAGCAGCTTAAGTGAGGGTCGAAATTCACCCCTCCACTTT. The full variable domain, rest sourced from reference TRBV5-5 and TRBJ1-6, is DAGVTQSPTHLIKTRGQQVTLRCSPISGHKSVSWYQQVLGQGPQFIFQYYEKEERGRGNFPDRFSARQFPNYSSELNVNALLLGDSALYLCASSLSEGRNSPLHFGNGTRLTVT.

The CDR3 sequence: CASSQTHPYQETQYF. CDR3 DNA sequence: TGCGCCAGCAGCCAAACCCACCCCTACCAAGAGACCCAGTACTTC. The chain joins TRBV5-1 to TRBJ2-5, with no clear D. V was shortened by 4 bases and J by 0 bases, with 13 bases between the two germline ends. Germline loops: CDR1 SGHRS, CDR2 YFSETQ. This CDR3 contains 15 residues.

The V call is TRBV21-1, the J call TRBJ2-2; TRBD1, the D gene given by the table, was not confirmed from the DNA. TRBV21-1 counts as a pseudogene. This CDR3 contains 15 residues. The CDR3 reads CASSKGGQDTGELFF. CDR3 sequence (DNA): TGTGCCAGCAGCAAAGGGGGACAGGACACCGGGGAGCTGTTTTTT.

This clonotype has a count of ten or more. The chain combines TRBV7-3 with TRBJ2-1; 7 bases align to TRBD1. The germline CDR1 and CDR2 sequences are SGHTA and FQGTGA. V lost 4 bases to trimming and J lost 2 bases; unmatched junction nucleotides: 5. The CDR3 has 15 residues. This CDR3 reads CASSSTGNPYNEQFF. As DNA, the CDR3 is TGTGCCAGCAGCTCGACAGGGAATCCCTACAATGAGCAGTTCTTC.

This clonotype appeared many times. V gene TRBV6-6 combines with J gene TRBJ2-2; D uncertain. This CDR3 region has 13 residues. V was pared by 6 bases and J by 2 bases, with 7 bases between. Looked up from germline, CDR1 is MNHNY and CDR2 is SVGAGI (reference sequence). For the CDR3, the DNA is TGTGCCAGCAGCCATACTAACACCGGGGAGCTGTTTTTT. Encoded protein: CASSHTNTGELFF.

The CDR3 bases are TGCAGTGCCCGGGGCTTTACGGGACTCACCGCCTACAATGAGCAGTTCTTC. Amino acid sequence: CSARGFTGLTAYNEQFF. This chain connects TRBV20-1 to TRBJ2-1; a possible D gene is TRBD2 (6 bases). The ends were cut back, 6 bases at V and 2 bases at J, with 23 bases in the middle. The CDR3 sequence is 17 residues long. The germline V gene encodes CDR1 DFQATT and CDR2 SNEGSKA (reference sequence).

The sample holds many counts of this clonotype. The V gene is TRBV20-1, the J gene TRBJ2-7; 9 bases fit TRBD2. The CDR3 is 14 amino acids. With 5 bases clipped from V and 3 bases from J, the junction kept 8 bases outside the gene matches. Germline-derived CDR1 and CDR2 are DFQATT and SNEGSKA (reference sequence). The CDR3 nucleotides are TGCAGTGCTCGGCCTAGCGGGGCCCTCTACGAGCAGTACGTC. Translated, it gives CSARPSGALYEQYV.

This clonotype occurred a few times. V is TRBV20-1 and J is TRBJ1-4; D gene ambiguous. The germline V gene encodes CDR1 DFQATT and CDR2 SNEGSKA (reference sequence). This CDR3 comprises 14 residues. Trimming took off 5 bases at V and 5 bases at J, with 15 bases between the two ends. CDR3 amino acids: CSADGPESNEKLFF. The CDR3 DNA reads TGCAGTGCTGACGGACCAGAGTCAAATGAAAAACTGTTTTTT.

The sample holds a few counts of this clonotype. CDR3 DNA: TGTGCCATCACTGCCGGGTCGAACACTGAAGCTTTCTTT. Translating gives CAITAGSNTEAFF. V usage is TRBV10-3 and J usage is TRBJ1-1; no clear D gene. Per germline, CDR1 ENHRY and CDR2 SYGVKD. Trimming shortened V by 7 bases and J by 1 base, and 10 bases separated the two germline ends. The CDR3 totals 13 residues.

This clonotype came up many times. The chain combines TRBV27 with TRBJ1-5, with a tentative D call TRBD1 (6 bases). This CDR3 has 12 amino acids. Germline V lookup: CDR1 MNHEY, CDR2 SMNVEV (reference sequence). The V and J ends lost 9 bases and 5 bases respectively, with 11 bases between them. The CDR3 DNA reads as TGTGCCAGTAGAAACAGGGATCAGCCCCAGCATTTT. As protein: CASRNRDQPQHF.

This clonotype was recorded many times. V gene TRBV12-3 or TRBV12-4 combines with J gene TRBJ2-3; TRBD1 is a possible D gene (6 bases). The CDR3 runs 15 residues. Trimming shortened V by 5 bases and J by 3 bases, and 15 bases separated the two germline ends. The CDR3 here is CASSPGPRGTDTQYF. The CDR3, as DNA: TGTGCCAGCAGTCCGGGACCAAGGGGGACAGATACGCAGTATTTT.

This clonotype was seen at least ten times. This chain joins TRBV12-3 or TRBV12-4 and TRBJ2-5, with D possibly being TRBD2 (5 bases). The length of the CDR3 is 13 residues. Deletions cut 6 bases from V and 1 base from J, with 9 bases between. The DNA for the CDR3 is TGTGCCAGCAGCTCCGGAGGCCAAGAGACCCAGTACTTC. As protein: CASSSGGQETQYF.

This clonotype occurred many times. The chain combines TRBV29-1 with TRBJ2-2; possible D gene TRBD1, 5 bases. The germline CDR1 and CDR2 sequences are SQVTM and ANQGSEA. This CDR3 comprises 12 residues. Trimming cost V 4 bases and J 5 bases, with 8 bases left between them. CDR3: CSVASGTGELFF. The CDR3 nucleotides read TGCAGCGTTGCCTCAGGGACCGGGGAGCTGTTTTTT.

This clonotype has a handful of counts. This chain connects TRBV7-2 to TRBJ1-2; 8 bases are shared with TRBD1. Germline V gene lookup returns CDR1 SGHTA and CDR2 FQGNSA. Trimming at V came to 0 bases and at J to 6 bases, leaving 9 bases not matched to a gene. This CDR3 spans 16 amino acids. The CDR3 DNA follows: TGTGCCAGCAGCTTAGCCTGGACAGGGAGAAAGGATGGCTACACCTTC. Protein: CASSLAWTGRKDGYTF. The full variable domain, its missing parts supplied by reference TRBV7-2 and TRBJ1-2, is GAGVSQSPSNKVTEKGKDVELRCDPISGHTALYWYRQSLGQGLEFLIYFQGNSAPDKSGLPSDRFSAERTGGSVSTLTIQRTQQEDSAVYLCASSLAWTGRKDGYTFGSGTRLTVV.

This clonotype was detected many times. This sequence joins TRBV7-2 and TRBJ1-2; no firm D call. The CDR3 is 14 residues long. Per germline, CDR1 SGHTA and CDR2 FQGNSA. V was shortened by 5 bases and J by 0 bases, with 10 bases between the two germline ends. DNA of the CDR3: TGTGCCAGCAGCCCAATACCGGCTAACTATGGCTACACCTTC. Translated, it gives CASSPIPANYGYTF. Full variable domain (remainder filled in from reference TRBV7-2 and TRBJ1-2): GAGVSQSPSNKVTEKGKDVELRCDPISGHTALYWYRQSLGQGLEFLIYFQGNSAPDKSGLPSDRFSAERTGGSVSTLTIQRTQQEDSAVYLCASSPIPANYGYTFGSGTRLTVV.